This record concerns one TCR beta chain sequence. Its antigen is currently unknown. The same CDR3 is also encoded by other DNA sequences in this sample. The V end lost 2 bases, the J end lost 0 bases, and 7 bases lay between the germline ends. The V gene's germline CDR1 is KGHSH and CDR2 LQKENI. CDR3 length equals 14 residues. Using immunoSEQ multiplex PCR, the repertoire was profiled, and TCRdb retains in-frame clones only, with some absent. Of about 360,000 clones in the sample, 86% are singletons; the top ten hold around 0.8%. The data originate from a study of cytomegalovirus exposure and HLA in healthy donors. Study observations and caveats: Among the CMV-associated chains, a few were confirmed in vitro as specific for CMV antigens. The study recorded 150 to 200 TCR beta chains that were cytomegalovirus-associated.

This sequence originates from a woman aged 18-29 years in good health and CMV-seronegative. V gene TRBV18 combines with J gene TRBJ1-1; tentatively, D is TRBD1 (6 bases). Sample: PBMCs. The CDR3 here is CASSPGTMNTEAFF. The CDR3 DNA reads TGTGCCAGCTCACCAGGGACAATGAACACTGAAGCTTTCTTT.